This TCR beta chain was found in a study of long-term antiretroviral therapy in people with HIV. Turning to the study itself: The oldest specimens predate the 2015 immediate-ART recommendation by about a decade.

Germline CDR1 is SEHNR and CDR2 is FQNEAQ (reference sequence). This CDR3 comprises 14 residues. Trimming cost V 8 bases and J 0 bases, with 13 bases left between them. Running of the v3.0 immunoSEQ assay took place at survey level. Method: immunoSEQ multiplex PCR; TCRdb's copy keeps in-frame clones and lacks some. The sample lists under 14,000 clones; approximately 85% were seen once. This sample comprised unsorted PBMCs, obtained 1.8 years after starting antiretroviral therapy. The source of this sequence is a man between 40 and 49 years old with HIV. The chain links TRBV7-9 to TRBJ1-1; no reliable D call. CDR3 sequence: CASGPATMNTEAFF. CDR3 nucleotide sequence: TGTGCCAGCGGCCCAGCCACTATGAACACTGAAGCTTTCTTT.